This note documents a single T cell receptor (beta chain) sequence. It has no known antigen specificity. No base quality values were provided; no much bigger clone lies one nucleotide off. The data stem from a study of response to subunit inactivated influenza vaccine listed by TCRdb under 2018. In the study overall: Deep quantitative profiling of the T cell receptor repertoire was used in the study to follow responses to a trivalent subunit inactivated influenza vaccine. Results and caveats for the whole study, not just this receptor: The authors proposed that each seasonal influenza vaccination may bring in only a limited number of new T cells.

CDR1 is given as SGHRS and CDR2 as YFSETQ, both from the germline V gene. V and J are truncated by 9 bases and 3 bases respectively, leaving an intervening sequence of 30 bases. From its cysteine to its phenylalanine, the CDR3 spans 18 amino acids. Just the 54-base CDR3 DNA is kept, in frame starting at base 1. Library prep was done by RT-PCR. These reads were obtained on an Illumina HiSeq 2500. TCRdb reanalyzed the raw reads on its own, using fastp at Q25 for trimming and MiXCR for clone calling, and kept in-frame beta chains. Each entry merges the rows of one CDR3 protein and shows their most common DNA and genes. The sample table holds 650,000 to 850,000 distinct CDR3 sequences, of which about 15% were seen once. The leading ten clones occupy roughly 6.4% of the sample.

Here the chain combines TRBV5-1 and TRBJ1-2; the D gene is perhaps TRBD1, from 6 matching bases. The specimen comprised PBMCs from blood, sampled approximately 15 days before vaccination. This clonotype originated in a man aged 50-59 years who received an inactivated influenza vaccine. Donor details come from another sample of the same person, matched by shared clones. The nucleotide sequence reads TGCGCCACCAGAGGCGGGGGGGCAGTGCCACAACGGGACTATGGCTACACCTTC. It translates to CATRGGGAVPQRDYGYTF.